Each of the 28 T cell receptor beta chains below was sequenced from the same sample in a study of cytotoxic CD8 clonotypes in ibrutinib-treated CLL. Sequencing was performed with immunoSEQ multiplex PCR; in TCRdb, only in-frame clones are kept and a portion is missing. This table has around 50,000 clones, over 55% appearing once. Sequenced here: PBMCs, sampled after 24 months of ibrutinib treatment. The receptors shown here come from a human donor with chronic lymphocytic leukemia.

This sequence joins TRBV5-1 and TRBJ2-7; 11 positions match TRBD2. The germline CDR1 and CDR2 sequences are SGHRS and YFSETQ. The junction had 0 bases not matched to a gene; V was cut back by 1 base and J by 3 bases. This CDR3 region has 14 residues. As DNA, the CDR3 is TGCGCCAGCAGCTTGACTAGCGGGGGCTACGAGCAGTACGTC. Protein: CASSLTSGGYEQYV.

The chain carries TRBV19 and TRBJ1-2; D is perhaps TRBD1 (6 bases). The length of the CDR3 is 13 residues. Trimming removed 6 bases from V and 7 bases from J, with 15 bases in between. CDR1 and CDR2 from the germline V gene are LNHDA and SQIVND (reference sequence). CDR3 amino acids: CASSQQGIFGYTF. The CDR3 DNA sequence: TGTGCCAGTAGCCAACAGGGAATTTTTGGCTACACCTTC. The variable domain in full, with the rest retrieved from reference TRBV19 and TRBJ1-2, is DGGITQSPKYLFRKEGQNVTLSCEQNLNHDAMYWYRQDPGQGLRLIYYSQIVNDFQKGDIAEGYSVSREKKESFPLTVTSAQKNPTAFYLCASSQQGIFGYTFGSGTRLTVV.

V and J are TRBV27 and TRBJ2-1, with D unresolved. Germline V CDR1 and CDR2: MNHEY, SMNVEV (reference sequence). Trimming took off 5 bases at V and 9 bases at J, with 17 bases between the two ends. CDR3 length: 14 residues. This chain's CDR3 is CASSNEALDAEQFF. The CDR3 nucleotides are TGTGCCAGCAGTAATGAGGCCTTGGACGCTGAGCAGTTCTTC.

The V and J genes are TRBV7-2 and TRBJ1-1; 7 nucleotides line up with TRBD1. Losses at the gene ends were 5 bases for V and 5 bases for J; bases not matched to a gene: 8. CDR3 size: 14 residues. Germline CDR1 reads SGHTA; CDR2 reads FQGNSA. CDR3 coding DNA: TGTGCCAGCAGCCGGGCCAGGGGGACGACTGAAGCTTTCTTT. Translated, it gives CASSRARGTTEAFF.

This sequence joins TRBV6-1 and TRBJ1-5, with D tentatively TRBD1 (5 bases). Germline-derived CDR1 and CDR2 are MNHNS and SASEGT. With 1 base removed from V and 5 bases from J, the gap between germline ends came to 12 bases. The CDR3 runs to 15 residues. CDR3 region: CASSEDLGLYQPQHF. CDR3 DNA: TGTGCCAGCAGTGAAGACCTGGGACTTTATCAGCCCCAGCATTTT.

The CDR3 sequence: CASSQTVNHNEQFF. CDR3 bases: TGTGCCAGCAGCCAGACGGTTAACCACAATGAGCAGTTCTTC. The chain combines TRBV7-8 with TRBJ2-1; the D is unclear. The ends were cut back, 5 bases at V and 5 bases at J, with 13 bases in the middle. The germline gives CDR1 SGHVS, CDR2 FQNEAQ. This CDR3 is 14 amino acids long.

V is TRBV9 and J is TRBJ2-7; 9 nucleotides align to TRBD2. The CDR3 spans 16 residues. Trimming cost V 3 bases and J 2 bases; bases outside gene matches: 9. From germline, CDR1 is SGDLS and CDR2 YYNGEE. In nucleotides, the CDR3 is TGTGCCAGCAGCGCCCCAGGACTAGCGCCAACCTACGAGCAGTACTTC. Translating gives CASSAPGLAPTYEQYF. Complete variable domain (other parts from reference TRBV9 and TRBJ2-7): DSGVTQTPKHLITATGQRVTLRCSPRSGDLSVYWYQQSLDQGLQFLIQYYNGEERAKGNILERFSAQQFPDLHSELNLSSLELGDSALYFCASSAPGLAPTYEQYFGPGTRLTVT.

This clone was counted once. The chain is built from TRBV5-6 and TRBJ2-7; the D gene is possibly TRBD1 (6 bases). The CDR3 covers 13 residues. V was trimmed by 3 bases and J by 3 bases, leaving 10 bases between them. From germline, CDR1 is SGHDT and CDR2 YYEEEE. For the CDR3, the DNA is TGTGCCAGCAGCTCCAGGGGTTTCTACGAGCAGTACGTC. Translating it yields CASSSRGFYEQYV.

J is TRBJ2-7 and V is TRBV5-1, with 8 bases that match TRBD2. Germline V gene lookup returns CDR1 SGHRS and CDR2 YFSETQ. The V gene end was trimmed by 2 bases and the J gene end by 2 bases; junction bases not matched to a gene: 9. This CDR3 contains 16 residues. The CDR3, as DNA: TGCGCCAGCAGCTTCTTCAGCGGGAGTACCCCCTACGAGCAGTACTTC. Its translation: CASSFFSGSTPYEQYF.

This clone has only one observation. The J gene is TRBJ1-3, the V gene TRBV6-6; D remains unclear. V shed 7 bases and J shed 2 bases, with 6 bases lying between them. The germline V gene encodes CDR1 MNHNY and CDR2 SVGAGI (reference sequence). The CDR3 is 12 residues long. DNA for the CDR3: TGTGCCAGCATGAGCACTGGAAACACCATATATTTT. As protein: CASMSTGNTIYF.

The sample holds a few counts of this clone. V gene TRBV7-9 combines with J gene TRBJ2-7; tentative D call: TRBD1 (7 bases). Trimming took off 5 bases at V and 6 bases at J, with 8 bases between the two ends. Germline V gene lookup returns CDR1 SEHNR and CDR2 FQNEAQ (reference sequence). This CDR3 has 11 residues. The CDR3 region has the DNA TGTGCCAGCAGCCAGGGGGGCGAGCAGTACTTC. The encoded protein is CASSQGGEQYF.

CDR3 coding DNA: TGTGCCAGCAGTCGACCGGGGGGTGGCTACACCTTC. It encodes CASSRPGGGYTF. The chain combines TRBV25-1 with TRBJ1-2; perhaps TRBD1 as D (5 bases). In germline, CDR1 is MGHDK, CDR2 SYGVNS. V was cut by 5 bases and J by 7 bases, with 11 bases left in between. The CDR3 consists of 12 residues.

This clone turned up a few times. This chain joins TRBV28 and TRBJ1-2; D ambiguous. The V and J ends lost 7 bases and 4 bases respectively, with 16 bases between them. The CDR3 runs to 14 residues. Germline loops: CDR1 MDHEN, CDR2 SYDVKM. The CDR3 here is CASIEGGELYGYTF. The CDR3, as DNA: TGTGCCAGCATCGAAGGCGGCGAACTCTATGGCTACACCTTC.

This clone was counted a few times. This sequence joins TRBV5-4 and TRBJ2-6; D remains ambiguous. Germline CDR1 is SGHNT and CDR2 is YYREEE (reference sequence). The V end lost 4 bases, the J end lost 3 bases, and 14 bases lay between the germline ends. The CDR3 has 16 residues. The CDR3 sequence is CASSPPPERGANVLTF. The CDR3 DNA is TGTGCCAGCAGCCCCCCACCCGAGCGTGGGGCCAACGTCCTGACTTTC.

This clone was detected only a few times. J is TRBJ1-3 and V is TRBV7-8; a weak D match, TRBD1 (5 bases). The CDR3 runs to 15 residues. The germline gives CDR1 SGHVS, CDR2 FQNEAQ. Trimming removed 5 bases from V and 8 bases from J, with 19 bases in between. The CDR3 coding sequence is TGTGCCAGCAGCCGAGGCGCCAGGGTGGGTGACACCATATATTTT. This gives the protein CASSRGARVGDTIYF.

The chain has TRBV9 and TRBJ2-3; no firm D call. CDR3 size: 13 residues. V lost 2 bases to trimming and J lost 2 bases, with 6 bases between them. In germline, CDR1 is SGDLS, CDR2 YYNGEE. CDR3 residues: CASSVGPTDTQYF. Written as DNA, the CDR3 is TGTGCCAGCAGCGTTGGGCCCACAGATACGCAGTATTTT.

V gene TRBV10-3 combines with J gene TRBJ2-3; 9 bases are shared with TRBD2. Per the germline V gene, CDR1 is ENHRY and CDR2 is SYGVKD. V lost 6 bases to trimming and J lost 0 bases; unmatched junction nucleotides: 16. This CDR3 is 19 amino acids long. CDR3 coding DNA: TGTGCCATCAGCCCCGCGCGGCGGGAGGGGGGGAGTAGCACAGATACGCAGTATTTT. This gives the protein CAISPARREGGSSTDTQYF.

V and J are TRBV29-1 and TRBJ1-2; D might be TRBD1 (6 bases). Per the germline V gene, CDR1 is SQVTM and CDR2 is ANQGSEA. The ends were cut back, 4 bases at V and 3 bases at J, with 15 bases in the middle. This CDR3 spans 14 amino acids. The CDR3 sequence is CSVGGGGPDYGYTF. CDR3 bases: TGCAGCGTTGGAGGCGGGGGGCCTGACTATGGCTACACCTTC.

This clone was seen ten or more times. CDR3 amino acids: CASSLSTRVGGNSPLHF. The CDR3, as DNA: TGTGCCAGCAGCTTATCCACCAGGGTGGGGGGCAATTCACCCCTCCACTTT. J is TRBJ1-6 and V is TRBV7-6, with D possibly matching TRBD1 (6 bases). The length of the CDR3 is 17 residues. CDR1 is SGHVS, CDR2 FNYEAQ, per germline. With 2 bases removed from V and 7 bases from J, the gap between germline ends came to 18 bases.

The J gene is TRBJ1-1, the V gene TRBV5-5, with a possible D match to TRBD1 (5 bases). This CDR3 region has 15 residues. The ends were cut back, 1 base at V and 1 base at J, with 11 bases in the middle. CDR1 is SGHKS and CDR2 is YYEKEE in the germline V gene (reference sequence). The CDR3 loop is CASSLQAGRNTEAFF. Here the CDR3 DNA reads TGTGCCAGCAGCTTGCAGGCAGGGAGGAACACTGAAGCTTTCTTT. Full variable domain (missing parts from reference TRBV5-5 and TRBJ1-1): DAGVTQSPTHLIKTRGQQVTLRCSPISGHKSVSWYQQVLGQGPQFIFQYYEKEERGRGNFPDRFSARQFPNYSSELNVNALLLGDSALYLCASSLQAGRNTEAFFGQGTRLTVV.

The V gene is TRBV2, the J gene TRBJ2-4; D remains unclear. This CDR3 has 13 residues. V lost 5 bases and J lost 8, with 13 bases in between. The V gene's germline CDR1 is SNHLY and CDR2 FYNNEI. The CDR3 DNA follows: TGTGCCAGCAGTCAAAACCTAGAGTACATTCAGTACTTC. This codes for CASSQNLEYIQYF. Combining the CDR3 with reference TRBV2 and TRBJ2-4 gives the whole variable domain EPEVTQTPSHQVTQMGQEVILRCVPISNHLYFYWYRQILGQKVEFLVSFYNNEISEKSEIFDDQFSVERPDGSNFTLKIRSTKLEDSAMYFCASSQNLEYIQYFGAGTRLSVL.

This clone was detected a few times. V gene TRBV18 combines with J gene TRBJ1-5; 7 bases are a match to TRBD1. The V segment lost 4 bases and the J segment 0 bases; nucleotides outside the gene matches: 9. Germline values: CDR1 KGHSH, CDR2 LQKENI. The CDR3 totals 17 residues. In DNA, the CDR3 is TGTGCCAGCTCACGTACTCCGGGACAGAATAGCAATCAGCCCCAGCATTTT. Translating gives CASSRTPGQNSNQPQHF.

This rearrangement joins TRBV20-1 to TRBJ1-1; the D is unclear. The CDR3 covers 10 residues. With 5 bases removed from V and 8 bases from J, the gap between germline ends came to 9 bases. CDR1 is DFQATT, CDR2 SNEGSKA, per germline (reference sequence). The CDR3 here is CSAVKPEAFF. CDR3 bases: TGCAGTGCTGTAAAGCCAGAAGCTTTCTTT.

In this sample, this clone turned up a few times. The chain links TRBV5-6 to TRBJ2-7; maybe TRBD2 (6 bases). Trimming pared 1 base from V and 8 bases from J, leaving 13 bases between. From germline, CDR1 is SGHDT and CDR2 YYEEEE. This CDR3 has 13 residues. The CDR3 DNA is TGTGCCAGCAGCTTGAAGGCGGGATTTCAGCAGTACTTC. Its protein is CASSLKAGFQQYF.

The gene calls are TRBV7-2 and TRBJ1-1, with D unclear. V gave up 1 base and J gave up 4 bases, with 10 bases separating them. CDR1 and CDR2 from the germline V gene are SGHTA and FQGNSA. The CDR3 has 14 amino acids. CDR3 region: CASSLVLSVTEAFF. As DNA, the CDR3 is TGTGCCAGCAGCTTAGTCTTGTCGGTCACTGAAGCTTTCTTT.

With regard to this clone: The same CDR3 is also encoded by other DNA sequences in this sample. V and J are TRBV9 and TRBJ2-5; tentatively, D is TRBD1 or TRBD2 (6 bases each). Trimming left V 0 bases short and J 4 bases short, with 7 bases between. This CDR3 is 13 amino acids long. Germline V gene lookup returns CDR1 SGDLS and CDR2 YYNGEE. CDR3 in amino acids: CASSVEGGETQYF. DNA for the CDR3: TGTGCCAGCAGCGTAGAGGGGGGAGAGACCCAGTACTTC.

This clone was observed a single time. This sequence joins TRBV6-1 and TRBJ2-7; no firm D call. This CDR3 region has 13 residues. Germline-derived CDR1 and CDR2 are MNHNS and SASEGT. Trimming removed 1 base at V and 4 bases at J, with 8 bases between. CDR3 region: CASSEGARYEQYV. The CDR3 nucleotides read TGTGCCAGCAGTGAAGGGGCCAGGTACGAGCAGTACGTC.

This clone occurred a few times. The rearrangement uses TRBV21-1 and TRBJ1-6; the table's D gene call, TRBD1, was not cross checked with the DNA. TRBV21-1 is flagged as a pseudogene. The CDR3 length is 18 residues. CDR3: CASSKETSSQGENSPLHF. CDR3 nucleotides: TGTGCCAGCAGCAAAGAGACAAGTAGTCAGGGGGAAAATTCACCCCTCCACTTT.